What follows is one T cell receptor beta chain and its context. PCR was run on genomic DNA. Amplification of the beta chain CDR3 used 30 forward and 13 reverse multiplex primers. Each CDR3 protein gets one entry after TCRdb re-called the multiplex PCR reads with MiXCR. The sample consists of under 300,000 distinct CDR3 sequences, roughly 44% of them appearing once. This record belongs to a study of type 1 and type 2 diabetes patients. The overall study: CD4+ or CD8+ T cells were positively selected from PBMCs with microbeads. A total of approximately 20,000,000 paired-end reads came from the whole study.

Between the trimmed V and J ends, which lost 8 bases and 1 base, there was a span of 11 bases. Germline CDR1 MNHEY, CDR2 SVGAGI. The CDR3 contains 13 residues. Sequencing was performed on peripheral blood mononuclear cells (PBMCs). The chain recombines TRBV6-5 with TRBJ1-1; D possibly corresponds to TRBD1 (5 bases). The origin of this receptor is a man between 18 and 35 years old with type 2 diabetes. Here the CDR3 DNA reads TGTGCCAGCCAGGCAGGGCCGAACACTGAAGCTTTCTTT. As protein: CASQAGPNTEAFF.